Given below is one TCR beta chain in context. The data were taken from a study of blood T cell repertoires in COVID-19. As originally analysed: Reference gene primer amplification in the assay estimated nucleated cell counts. Clones were read by immunoSEQ multiplex PCR, and TCRdb kept only the in-frame ones, dropping some. The DNA gave D and trimming, while V, J and clone size come from that table. The data show some 320,000 clones, around nine tenths seen once. Germline V gives CDR1 SGHRS, CDR2 YFSETQ. Trimming cost V 0 bases and J 5 bases; bases outside gene matches: 4. The CDR3 is made up of 14 amino acids. Clinical history as reported by participants underpinned cohort assignment.

This chain uses TRBV5-1 with TRBJ1-2; 7 bases match TRBD1. The sample comprised PBMCs or T cells enriched from blood (not recorded which). This clonotype was sampled from a man aged 55 to 70 who had recovered from COVID-19. CDR3 in amino acids: CASSLDRDSYGYTF. The CDR3 nucleotides are TGCGCCAGCAGCTTGGATCGGGACAGTTATGGCTACACCTTC.